These T cell receptor beta chains were read from a single sample in a study of T cells in Graves' hyperthyroidism and ophthalmopathy. In TCRdb, the multiplex PCR reads were re-called with MiXCR into one record per CDR3 protein. The sample comprises around 300,000 distinct CDR3 sequences, about 15% of which are singletons, and roughly 30% rests with the top ten. Sequencing was carried out using blood. The origin of the receptors is a woman between 45 and 65 years old with Graves' hyperthyroidism that later progressed to Graves' ophthalmopathy. The CDR3 runs from the conserved cysteine through the conserved F or W. The D gene is left open where the match is weak. Only some rows state a clone size, as once, few, many or a class for expanded clones.

many,TRBV11-2,.,TRBJ2-7,TGTGCCAGCAGCTTAGACGGATCCTACGAGCAGTACTTC,CASSLDGSYEQYF
.,TRBV20-1,.,TRBJ1-5,TGCAGTGCTAGAGCTGGAACACGGGTGCAGCCCCGGCATTTT,CSARAGTRVQPRHF
few,TRBV20-1,TRBD2,TRBJ2-1,TGCAGTGCCCTAGCGGGGAGCTCCTACAATGAGCAGTTCTTC,CSALAGSSYNEQFF
.,TRBV7-7,.,TRBJ1-3,TGTGCTAGCAGCCAGTCAGAAGGAACTGGAAACACCATATATTTT,CASSQSEGTGNTIYF
many,TRBV28,.,TRBJ2-7,TGTGCCAGCAGAACACCGGGACGGAATTCCTACGAGCAGTACTTC,CASRTPGRNSYEQYF
many,TRBV6-1,TRBD2,TRBJ2-1,TGTGCCAGCAGTGAGAGACTAGCGGGAGTCGCGAATGAGCAGTTCTTC,CASSERLAGVANEQFF
.,TRBV5-1,TRBD1,TRBJ2-3,TGCGCCAGCAGCTGGACAGGGACTGTCGCAGATACGCAGTATTTT,CASSWTGTVADTQYF
.,TRBV7-3,TRBD1,TRBJ2-3,TGTGCCAGCAGCAAGACAGGGGGCCTGGATACGCAGTATTTT,CASSKTGGLDTQYF
many,TRBV3-1,.,TRBJ1-1,TGTGCCAGCAGCCACCGCAGGGACACTGAAGCTTTCTTT,CASSHRRDTEAFF
many,TRBV2,TRBD2,TRBJ2-7,TGTGCCAGCATAGGCGGGAGGACCTACGAGCAGTACTTC,CASIGGRTYEQYF
.,TRBV11-3,TRBD1,TRBJ1-5,TGTGCCAGCAGCAAAGGACAGGGCAATCAGCCCCAGCATTTT,CASSKGQGNQPQHF
many,TRBV28,.,TRBJ1-1,TGTGCCAGCATCTGGGGGAGGGGCGGCACTGAAGCTTTCTTT,CASIWGRGGTEAFF
.,TRBV20-1,.,TRBJ1-5,TGCAGTGCTAGCCCCCCGTCAGGACAGTCCGCCCCTCAGCATTTT,CSASPPSGQSAPQHF
few,TRBV19,.,TRBJ2-7,TGTGCCAGTAGTCCGCGGGATACAGGGGAGTACGAGCAGTACTTC,CASSPRDTGEYEQYF
many,TRBV2,TRBD1,TRBJ2-7,TGTGCCAGCGGTGATCTGAGGGGGCTCTACGAGCAGTACTTC,CASGDLRGLYEQYF
many,TRBV12-3/TRBV12-4,.,TRBJ2-1,TGTGCCAGCAGTTTTCCCATAGGAGGGAGGATCAATGAGCAGTTCTTC,CASSFPIGGRINEQFF
many,TRBV20-1,.,TRBJ2-7,TGCAGTGCTAAGACAGATAGCGACGAGCAGTACTTC,CSAKTDSDEQYF
many,TRBV7-3,.,TRBJ2-7,TGTGCCAGCAGCTTAAGGGCGGGGACCGCTCAGGGCGAGCAGTACTTC,CASSLRAGTAQGEQYF
many,TRBV18,.,TRBJ2-7,TGTGCCAGCTCACCAAGGGTTGGATACGAGCAGTACTTC,CASSPRVGYEQYF
.,TRBV4-2,TRBD1,TRBJ2-5,TGTGCCAGCAGCCCGGGTCGGACAGGAGAAGAGACCCAGTACTTC,CASSPGRTGEETQYF
.,TRBV3-2,.,TRBJ2-1,TGTGCCAGCAGCCAAACACGGGACAATGAGCAGTTCTTC,CASSQTRDNEQFF
.,TRBV13,TRBD1,TRBJ1-2,TGTGCCAGCAGCTTAGGACAGGGGAAGGATAACTATGGCTACACCTTC,CASSLGQGKDNYGYTF
.,TRBV10-2,TRBD1,TRBJ2-2,TGCGCCAGCAGTGAGAGAGCTTGGGCAGGGGGTCCCGGGGAGCTGTTTTTT,CASSERAWAGGPGELFF
many,TRBV5-1,.,TRBJ1-2,TGCGCCAGCAGCCAGGAATCAGCGTCCGTCGGCTACACCTTC,CASSQESASVGYTF
.,TRBV7-3,.,TRBJ2-1,.,CASSFYICSASPLGAGGVYNEQFF
many,TRBV30,.,TRBJ2-7,TGTGCCTGGAGTGCAACTACCTACTACGAGCAGTACTTC,CAWSATTYYEQYF
many,TRBV5-1,.,TRBJ2-3,TGCGCCAGCAGCATAAGAGGGGTGGTACAGTCGACAGATACGCAGTATTTT,CASSIRGVVQSTDTQYF
many,TRBV7-9,.,TRBJ2-7,TGTGCCAGCAGCTTAGGACAGGTCTCCTACGAGCAGTACTTC,CASSLGQVSYEQYF
.,TRBV4-2,TRBD2,TRBJ2-1,TGTGCCAGCAGCCCCCGAGTTGCTAGCGGGGGATCCTACAATGAGCAGTTCTTC,CASSPRVASGGSYNEQFF
few,TRBV11-2,.,TRBJ1-5,TGTGCCAGCAGCCCGACTCAGGGAGGCGAGCCCCAGCATTTT,CASSPTQGGEPQHF
.,TRBV5-4,.,TRBJ2-6,TGTGCCAGCAGCCTCCCCAAGTCTGGGGCCAACGTCCTGACTTTC,CASSLPKSGANVLTF
many,TRBV20-1,.,TRBJ2-1,TGCAGTGCTTCGAATAAGCTAGGGACTCTAGCTATCGATGAGCAGTTCTTC,CSASNKLGTLAIDEQFF
.,TRBV27,TRBD1,TRBJ1-1,TGTGCCAGCAGTTTACGACGACAGGGGCACACTGAAGCTTTCTTT,CASSLRRQGHTEAFF
many,TRBV11-1,.,TRBJ1-2,TGTGCCAGCAGCCGACAGCCGGATAATGGCTACACCTTC,CASSRQPDNGYTF
many,TRBV30,.,TRBJ2-1,TGTGCCTGGAGTGTCTGGATTGAGCAGTTCTTC,CAWSVWIEQFF
few,TRBV9,.,TRBJ2-1,TGTGCCAGCAGCGTCACGGACAGCACCTACAATGAGCAGTTCTTC,CASSVTDSTYNEQFF
.,TRBV5-4,TRBD1,TRBJ1-2,TGTGCCAGCAGCTTGGCTTCGGACAGGGGGCTCTATGGCTACACCTTC,CASSLASDRGLYGYTF
few,TRBV5-1,TRBD1,TRBJ1-2,TGCGCCAGCAGCCCAAACCCATCACAGGGGCCGGAGGGCTACACCTTC,CASSPNPSQGPEGYTF
.,TRBV7-3,TRBD2,TRBJ2-7,TGTGCCAGCAGCTTACTTGGAGCTAGCGGGAGGTACGAGCAGTACTTC,CASSLLGASGRYEQYF
many,TRBV16,.,TRBJ1-6,TGTGCCAGCAGCCGAACCACCCGACGGACAGCCATCTTACCCCTCCACTTT,CASSRTTRRTAILPLHF
many,TRBV6-1,.,TRBJ1-2,TGTGCCAGCCCCCTCTACACCTTC,CASPLYTF
.,TRBV19,.,TRBJ1-5,TGTGCCAGTAGTCCCCTCAGGGGTCATAGCAATCAGCCCCAGCATTTT,CASSPLRGHSNQPQHF
.,TRBV9,.,TRBJ2-2,TGTGCCAGCAGCGTAGAGGTCGGGGAGCTGTTTTTT,CASSVEVGELFF
.,TRBV3-1,TRBD1,TRBJ1-2,TGTGCCAGCAGCCCTTTCCGGGACAGTGGATACACCTTC,CASSPFRDSGYTF
many,TRBV11-2,.,TRBJ2-1,TGTGCCAGCAGCTTAGGACTAATTGGTGAGCAGTTCTTC,CASSLGLIGEQFF
few,TRBV18,.,TRBJ2-2,TGTGCCAGCTCACCACCGGGGATGAACACCGGGGAGCTGTTTTTT,CASSPPGMNTGELFF
many,TRBV6-1,TRBD1,TRBJ1-5,TGTGCCAGCAGGGTGGGACAGATCAATCAGCCCCAGCATTTT,CASRVGQINQPQHF
.,TRBV2,TRBD1,TRBJ1-3,TGTGCCAGCAGTTCGGACAGGGTCGGAAACACCATATATTTT,CASSSDRVGNTIYF
many,TRBV12-3/TRBV12-4,.,TRBJ1-5,TGTGCCAGCAGTAGTTTATCCCCCCGGGGGCGCTTTCGCAATCAGCCCCAGCATTTT,CASSSLSPRGRFRNQPQHF
many,TRBV30,.,TRBJ1-4,TGTGCCTGGAGTGTCCAGAATGAAAAACTGTTTTTT,CAWSVQNEKLFF
.,TRBV5-1,TRBD1,TRBJ2-2,TGCGCCAGCAGCGGGACAGCGAACACCGCCGGGGAGCTGTTTTTT,CASSGTANTAGELFF
many,TRBV27,.,TRBJ2-7,TGTGCCAGCAGTTACTACCAAACCGGCGAGCAGTACTTC,CASSYYQTGEQYF
few,TRBV5-4,.,TRBJ1-1,TGTGCCAGCAGCTTGAGCGTGGAGGCTGAAGCTTTCTTT,CASSLSVEAEAFF
few,TRBV6-1,.,TRBJ2-7,TGTGCCAGCAGTGGCCGGGGGCGGGTACTTTACGAGCAGTACTTC,CASSGRGRVLYEQYF
many,TRBV30,TRBD2,TRBJ2-1,TGTGCCTGGAGTGTATTCGATAGCGGGAGCACCTACAATGAGCAGTTCTTC,CAWSVFDSGSTYNEQFF
many,TRBV11-2,.,TRBJ1-1,TGTGCCAGCAGCTTAGACCAGGGTTCCAAAGCTTTCTTT,CASSLDQGSKAFF
few,TRBV19,TRBD2,TRBJ2-4,TGTGCCAGTAGTGACCGACTAGCGGGGAAGAGAGAGAACATTCAGTACTTC,CASSDRLAGKRENIQYF
.,TRBV11-3,.,TRBJ2-3,TGTGCCAGCAGCACCGGGACACCTAGCACAGATACGCAGTATTTT,CASSTGTPSTDTQYF
few,TRBV6-5,TRBD2,TRBJ2-1,TGTGCCAGCAGTTACTCCCTAGCGGGAGGGCCGGTTGAGCAGTTCTTC,CASSYSLAGGPVEQFF
many,TRBV28,TRBD1,TRBJ2-4,TGTGCCAGCAGACCCGAAGGACAGGCGGCCAAAAACATTCAGTACTTC,CASRPEGQAAKNIQYF